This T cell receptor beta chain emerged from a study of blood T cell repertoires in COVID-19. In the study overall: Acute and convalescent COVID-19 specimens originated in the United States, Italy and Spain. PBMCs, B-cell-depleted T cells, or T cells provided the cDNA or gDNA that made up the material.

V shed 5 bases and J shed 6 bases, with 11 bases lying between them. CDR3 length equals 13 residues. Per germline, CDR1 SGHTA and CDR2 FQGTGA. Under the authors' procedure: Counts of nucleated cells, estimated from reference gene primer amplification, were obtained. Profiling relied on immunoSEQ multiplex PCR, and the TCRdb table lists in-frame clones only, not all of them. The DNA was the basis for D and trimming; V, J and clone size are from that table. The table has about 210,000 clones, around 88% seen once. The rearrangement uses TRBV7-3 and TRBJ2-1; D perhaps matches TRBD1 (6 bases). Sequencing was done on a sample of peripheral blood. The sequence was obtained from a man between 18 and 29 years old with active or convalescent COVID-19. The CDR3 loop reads CASSPQDSNEQFF. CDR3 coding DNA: TGTGCCAGCAGCCCCCAGGACAGCAATGAGCAGTTCTTC.